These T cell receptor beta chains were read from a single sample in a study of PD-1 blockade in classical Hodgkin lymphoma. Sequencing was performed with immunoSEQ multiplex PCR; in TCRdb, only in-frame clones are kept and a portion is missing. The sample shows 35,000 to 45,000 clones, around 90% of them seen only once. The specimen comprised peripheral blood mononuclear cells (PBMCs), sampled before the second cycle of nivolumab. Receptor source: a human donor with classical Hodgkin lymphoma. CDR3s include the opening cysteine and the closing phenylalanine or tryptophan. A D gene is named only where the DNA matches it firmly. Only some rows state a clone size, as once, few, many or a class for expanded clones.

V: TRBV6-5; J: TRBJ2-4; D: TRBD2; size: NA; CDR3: CASSYGRLRDIQYF; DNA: TGTGCCAGCAGCTACGGGAGGTTGAGGGACATTCAGTACTTC
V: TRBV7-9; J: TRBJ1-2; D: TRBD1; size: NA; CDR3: CASSLTGANTF; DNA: TGTGCCAGCAGCTTAACAGGGGCGAATACCTTC
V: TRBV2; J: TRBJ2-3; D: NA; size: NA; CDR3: CATAGAGYTDTQYF; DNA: TGTGCCACTGCCGGGGCGGGATACACAGATACGCAGTATTTT
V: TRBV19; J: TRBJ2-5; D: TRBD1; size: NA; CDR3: CASRDRVKETQYF; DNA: TGTGCCAGCCGGGACAGGGTCAAAGAGACCCAGTACTTC
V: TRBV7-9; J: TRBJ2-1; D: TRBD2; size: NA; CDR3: CASSLAGLVIANEQFF; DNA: TGTGCCAGCAGCTTAGCCGGACTAGTTATAGCCAATGAGCAGTTCTTC
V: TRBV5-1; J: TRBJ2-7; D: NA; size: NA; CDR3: CASSLERYEQYF; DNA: TGCGCCAGCAGCTTAGAACGGTACGAGCAGTACTTC
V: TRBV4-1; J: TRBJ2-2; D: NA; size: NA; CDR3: CASSLNPLWGDTGELFF; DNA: TGCGCCAGCAGCCTCAACCCACTCTGGGGGGACACCGGGGAGCTGTTTTTT
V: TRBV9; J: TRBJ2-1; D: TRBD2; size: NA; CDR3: CASTAGLEYNEQFF; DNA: TGTGCCAGCACGGCGGGACTAGAGTACAATGAGCAGTTCTTC
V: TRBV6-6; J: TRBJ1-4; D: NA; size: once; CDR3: CASSSGGGKLFF; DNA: TGTGCCAGCAGTTCTGGGGGTGGAAAACTGTTTTTT
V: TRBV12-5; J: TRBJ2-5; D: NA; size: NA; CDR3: CASGSSRRGGLQETQYF; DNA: TGTGCTAGTGGTTCGAGTCGAAGGGGTGGGCTACAGGAGACCCAGTACTTC
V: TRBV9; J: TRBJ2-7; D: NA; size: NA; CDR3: CASSPSLLADEQYF; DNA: TGTGCCAGCAGCCCCTCCTTGCTAGCTGACGAGCAGTACTTC
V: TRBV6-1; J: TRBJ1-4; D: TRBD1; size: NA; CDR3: CASSAPGQGVLDEKLFF; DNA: TGTGCCAGCAGTGCGCCGGGACAGGGAGTTTTAGATGAAAAACTGTTTTTT
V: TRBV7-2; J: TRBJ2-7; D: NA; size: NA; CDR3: CASSNPYRDLSWREQYF; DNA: TGTGCCAGCAGCAACCCATACCGGGACCTCTCTTGGAGGGAGCAGTACTTC
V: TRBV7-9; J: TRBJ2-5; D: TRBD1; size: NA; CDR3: CASSVTGTGEETQYF; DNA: TGTGCCAGCAGCGTAACCGGGACAGGGGAGGAGACCCAGTACTTC
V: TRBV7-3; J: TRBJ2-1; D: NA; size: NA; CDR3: CASSLIRMGQKEQFF; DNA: TGTGCCAGCAGCTTAATCCGAATGGGGCAGAAAGAGCAGTTCTTC
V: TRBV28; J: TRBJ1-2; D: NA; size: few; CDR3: CASSVGDLYTGQGSGYTF; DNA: TGTGCCAGCAGTGTTGGCGACCTTTATACAGGGCAAGGATCTGGCTACACCTTC
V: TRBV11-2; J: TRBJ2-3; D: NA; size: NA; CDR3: CASSPRWDTQYF; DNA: TGTGCCAGCAGCCCCCGCTGGGATACGCAGTATTTT
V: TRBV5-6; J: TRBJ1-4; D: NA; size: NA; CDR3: CASNKGVFDEKLFF; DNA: TGTGCCAGCAACAAAGGAGTTTTCGATGAAAAACTGTTTTTT
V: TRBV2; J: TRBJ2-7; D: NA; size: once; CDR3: CASSEGQPGNEQYF; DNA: TGTGCCAGCAGTGAAGGACAGCCCGGGAACGAGCAGTACTTC
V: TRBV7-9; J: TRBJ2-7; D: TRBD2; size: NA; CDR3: CASSLGVAGSYEQYF; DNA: TGTGCCAGCAGCTTAGGGGTAGCGGGGTCCTACGAGCAGTACTTC